The present entry profiles one T cell receptor (beta chain) with its context. This sample stems from a study of blood T cells in healthy people across ages. The CDR3 contains 13 residues. V shed 5 bases and J shed 8 bases, with 15 bases lying between them. In germline, CDR1 is SQVTM, CDR2 ANQGSEA. Alongside a J-beta primer mix, a sample-barcoded 5' primer served in a second PCR lasting about 6 to 12 cycles. TCRdb reanalysed the 5' RACE reads using MiXCR and keeps one entry per CDR3 protein. Of about 830,000 distinct CDR3 sequences listed, approximately 65% are singletons. The source material was blood. The chain joins TRBV29-1 to TRBJ1-4; D is perhaps TRBD1 (5 bases). The sequence was obtained from a man aged 25 to 40 in good health. This CDR3 reads CSVPDNEGEKLFF. In DNA form, the CDR3 reads TGCAGCGTTCCTGACAATGAGGGGGAAAAACTGTTTTTT.